This is a list of T cell receptor beta chains from one sample in a study of blood T cell repertoires in COVID-19. Clones were read by immunoSEQ multiplex PCR, and TCRdb kept only the in-frame ones, dropping some. This sample carries about 260,000 clones, approximately 91% of them seen once, and the ten largest clones take approximately 2.5%. Sequencing was carried out using peripheral blood. Receptors originate from a person between 18 and 35 years old with COVID-19, enrolled during active disease. CDR3s include the opening cysteine and the closing phenylalanine or tryptophan. The D gene is left open where the match is weak. Clone sizes are given selectively: once, few, many, or a class where the clone is expanded.

cdr3_nt | cdr3_aa | clone_size | v_call | cdr3_length | j_call | d_call
TGCAGTGCTAGTACCGCCGGGGGGGCCTATGGCTACACCTTC | CSASTAGGAYGYTF | once | TRBV20-1 | 14 | TRBJ1-2 | .
TGTGCCAGCAGCGTAGAATCTTTCGGGGGTTCACCCCTCCACTTT | CASSVESFGGSPLHF | once | TRBV9 | 15 | TRBJ1-6 | .
TGTGCCAGCAGCTTGGTCACAGGGGACTCCTACAATGAGCAGTTCTTC | CASSLVTGDSYNEQFF | once | TRBV5-6 | 16 | TRBJ2-1 | TRBD1
TGTGCCAGCAGGCAGGGGAAAGGAATCGAGCAGTACTTC | CASRQGKGIEQYF | . | TRBV6-5 | 13 | TRBJ2-7 | .
TGTGCCAGCAGTGACGGCGGGGGCTACACCTTC | CASSDGGGYTF | . | TRBV2 | 11 | TRBJ1-2 | .
TGTGCCAGCAGCCCGGGCGGGGGGAAAAGCCTCTACGAGCAGTACTTC | CASSPGGGKSLYEQYF | . | TRBV7-4 | 16 | TRBJ2-7 | TRBD2
TGTGCCAGCAGTTTACCGGTCCCTAGCACAGATACGCAGTATTTT | CASSLPVPSTDTQYF | once | TRBV28 | 15 | TRBJ2-3 | .
TGTGCCAGCAGCTTAGGATTGACAGGGAACACCGGGGAGCTGTTTTTT | CASSLGLTGNTGELFF | . | TRBV7-9 | 16 | TRBJ2-2 | .
TGTGCCAGCAGGTCAACAGGGGCGAACACCGGGGAGCTGTTTTTT | CASRSTGANTGELFF | . | TRBV7-3 | 15 | TRBJ2-2 | TRBD1
TGTGCCAGCAGCCCCGGGACAGGGACCGCCTTCTATGGCTACACCTTC | CASSPGTGTAFYGYTF | . | TRBV5-6 | 16 | TRBJ1-2 | TRBD1
TGTGCCAGCAGTGAAGGGACAGGCCCAGACTATGGCTACACCTTC | CASSEGTGPDYGYTF | . | TRBV2 | 15 | TRBJ1-2 | TRBD1
TGCGCCAGCAGATCGACAGGGGACGATCTCTACGAGCAGTACTTC | CASRSTGDDLYEQYF | . | TRBV5-1 | 15 | TRBJ2-7 | TRBD1
TGCGCCAGCAGCACGGGACAGGGGGTCAGTAATGAGCAGTTCTTC | CASSTGQGVSNEQFF | . | TRBV5-1 | 15 | TRBJ2-1 | TRBD1
TGTGCTAGCAGCTTGAGACAGAGCTCCTACGAGCAGTACTTC | CASSLRQSSYEQYF | once | TRBV7-7 | 14 | TRBJ2-7 | .
TGCAGTCCAGGGGGCTACACTGAAGCTTTCTTT | CSPGGYTEAFF | once | TRBV20-1 | 11 | TRBJ1-1 | TRBD1
TGTGCCAGCAGTGGCATTCACACCGGGGATCTGTTTTTT | CASSGIHTGDLFF | . | TRBV6-2/TRBV6-3 | 13 | TRBJ2-2 | .
TGTGCCAGCAGTTACGGTCGGGGTTGGGGTGGCTACACCTTC | CASSYGRGWGGYTF | . | TRBV6-5 | 14 | TRBJ1-2 | .
TGTGCCAGCAGCTTACCCCCAGACAGGGTATCCGAGCAGTACTTC | CASSLPPDRVSEQYF | . | TRBV11-3 | 15 | TRBJ2-7 | TRBD1
TGTGCCAGCAGTACTCCCGTCAGCGTCCCCTCCTACGAGCAGTACTTC | CASSTPVSVPSYEQYF | . | TRBV6-2/TRBV6-3 | 16 | TRBJ2-7 | .
TGTGCCTGGAGTTGGCAGTCCGGCTACACCTTC | CAWSWQSGYTF | . | TRBV30 | 11 | TRBJ1-2 | .
TGTGCCAGCAGCTTAGGGCTGGAGAGGGTCTACAATGAGCAGTTCTTC | CASSLGLERVYNEQFF | . | TRBV13 | 16 | TRBJ2-1 | .
TGTGCCAGCAGCTCCCTGGGGAGTGGGGGCTACACCTTC | CASSSLGSGGYTF | . | TRBV7-9 | 13 | TRBJ1-2 | .
TGTGCCAGCAGCCTTCGTCGGCTAGCGGGAGTCTACAATGAGCAGTTCTTC | CASSLRRLAGVYNEQFF | . | TRBV7-2 | 17 | TRBJ2-1 | TRBD2
TGTGCCAGCAGCCGCGGGGGAAGCACAGATACGCAGTATTTT | CASSRGGSTDTQYF | . | TRBV5-5 | 14 | TRBJ2-3 | TRBD2
TGTGCCAGCAGTTACGCAGGGAACACTGAAGCTTTCTTT | CASSYAGNTEAFF | . | TRBV6-5 | 13 | TRBJ1-1 | .
TGTGCCTCAAGACTAGCGGGAGGGGCGACCCAGTACTTC | CASRLAGGATQYF | once | TRBV30 | 13 | TRBJ2-5 | TRBD2
TGTGCCACCAGCTTAAGGGAGGGAAAAATTTACGAGCAGTACTTC | CATSLREGKIYEQYF | . | TRBV15 | 15 | TRBJ2-7 | TRBD2
TGTGCCAGCAGTTTCGACAGGGCATCGAACACTGAAGCTTTCTTT | CASSFDRASNTEAFF | . | TRBV6-5 | 15 | TRBJ1-1 | TRBD1
TGTGCCAGCACTGCCAGGGCGAGCTCCTATAATTCACCCCTCCACTTT | CASTARASSYNSPLHF | . | TRBV27 | 16 | TRBJ1-6 | .
TGTGCCAGCAGAAAGACAGGGGTCTACGAGCAGTACTTC | CASRKTGVYEQYF | . | TRBV6-5 | 13 | TRBJ2-7 | TRBD1
TGTGCCAGCAGCTTCGGGGGCTCCTACGAGCAGTACTTC | CASSFGGSYEQYF | once | TRBV11-2 | 13 | TRBJ2-7 | .
TGTGCCATCAGTGAGTCGTCCCTAGAGCAGTACTTC | CAISESSLEQYF | . | TRBV10-3 | 12 | TRBJ2-7 | .
TGTGCCAGCCGGTTTCCGGGAGAGACCCAGTACTTC | CASRFPGETQYF | . | TRBV12-3/TRBV12-4 | 12 | TRBJ2-5 | .
TGTGCCAGCCATTTTTCGGGGGGGAACAGCAATCAGCCCCAGCATTTT | CASHFSGGNSNQPQHF | once | TRBV19 | 16 | TRBJ1-5 | .
TGTGCCAGCAGCGTAGAATCGGGTGCGAACACCGGGGAGCTGTTTTTT | CASSVESGANTGELFF | . | TRBV9 | 16 | TRBJ2-2 | .
TGTGCCAGCAGCCTAGGACGAGGAGACTATGGCTACACCTTC | CASSLGRGDYGYTF | . | TRBV11-2 | 14 | TRBJ1-2 | .
TGTGCCAGCAGCCCGCCGGGACAAAACACTGAAGCTTTCTTT | CASSPPGQNTEAFF | . | TRBV4-2 | 14 | TRBJ1-1 | .
TGTGCCAGTAGTATCCCCGGGAGAAACACCGGGGAGCTGTTTTTT | CASSIPGRNTGELFF | . | TRBV19 | 15 | TRBJ2-2 | .
TGTGCCAGCAGTTCCGGACAAGAATCCTACGAGCAGTACTTC | CASSSGQESYEQYF | . | TRBV28 | 14 | TRBJ2-7 | .
TGTGCCAGTAGTCCGACGGGAGGTGGGTCGCAGTACTTC | CASSPTGGGSQYF | . | TRBV19 | 13 | TRBJ2-7 | TRBD2
TGTGCTTCGGGTCTTAATGAAAAACTGTTTTTT | CASGLNEKLFF | . | TRBV11-2 | 11 | TRBJ1-4 | .
TGTGCCAGCAGCGTGGGACTAGCGGGCCCCAATGAGCAGTTCTTC | CASSVGLAGPNEQFF | . | TRBV5-4 | 15 | TRBJ2-1 | TRBD2
TGTGCCAGCAGTTCCCTAGCGGGAGTCGAGGAGACCCAGTACTTC | CASSSLAGVEETQYF | . | TRBV27 | 15 | TRBJ2-5 | TRBD2
TGCAGCGTTGCCCGCGGGAGTGAGGCAGATACGCAGTATTTT | CSVARGSEADTQYF | . | TRBV29-1 | 14 | TRBJ2-3 | TRBD2
TGTGCCAGCAGCCAGGATCAGGGGGTGGAGACCCAGTACTTC | CASSQDQGVETQYF | . | TRBV14 | 14 | TRBJ2-5 | TRBD1
TGTGCCAGCAGCCAAGAGGGACAGAACTACGAGCAGTACTTC | CASSQEGQNYEQYF | . | TRBV3-1/TRBV3-2 | 14 | TRBJ2-7 | TRBD1
TGTGCCAGCAGTGACAGAGCCCAATATGGGGGCTACACCTTC | CASSDRAQYGGYTF | . | TRBV9 | 14 | TRBJ1-2 | .
TGTGCCAGCAGCTTAACGGGAGGAGAGCAGTTCTTC | CASSLTGGEQFF | . | TRBV7-3 | 12 | TRBJ2-1 | .
TGCGCCAGCAGCCCCCGGGGGAACACTGAAGCTTTCTTT | CASSPRGNTEAFF | . | TRBV4-1 | 13 | TRBJ1-1 | .
TGTGCCAGCAGCTTGGGACTAGCGGGCTTTACCGGGGAGCTGTTTTTT | CASSLGLAGFTGELFF | . | TRBV5-4 | 16 | TRBJ2-2 | TRBD2